The clone carrying this T cell receptor (beta chain) was counted between two and nine times. Its cognate antigen is unknown. This CDR3 has 15 residues. Per germline, CDR1 SGHTA and CDR2 FQGTGA. Deletions cut 5 bases from V and 7 bases from J, with 18 bases between. This sample is drawn from a study of human T cells and chemical hapten exposure. Findings and limits, study-wide: While controls formed fewer of them, expanded TCRs formed significantly more large CDR3 similarity clusters.

Under the authors' procedure: Per sample, the median was approximately 96,000 TCRs, with values from about 24,000 to 680,000. TCRdb ran MiXCR on the RACE reads and lists one entry per CDR3 protein. These V and J calls derive from TCRdb rather than the authors' analysis. The top ten clones hold just under 3% of a sample with 150,000 to 200,000 distinct CDR3 sequences, almost 30% of them seen once. The time point denotes: pre-sensitization, week 0. Stated treatment: therapeutic diphenylcyclopropenone sensitization with weekly scalp DPC. Blood was collected ahead of every patch test applied. The sample here was whole blood, taken in connection with sensitization to the hapten diphenylcyclopropenone (DPC). The chain carries TRBV7-3 and TRBJ2-1; possible D gene TRBD2, 6 bases. The sequence derives from a woman aged 25 to 39 with alopecia areata. Some clones in this sample may be carry-over from other donors' samples. As DNA, the CDR3 is TGTGCCAGCAGCACGACTAGATCTGACCTGAATGAGCAGTTCTTC. Residues: CASSTTRSDLNEQFF.